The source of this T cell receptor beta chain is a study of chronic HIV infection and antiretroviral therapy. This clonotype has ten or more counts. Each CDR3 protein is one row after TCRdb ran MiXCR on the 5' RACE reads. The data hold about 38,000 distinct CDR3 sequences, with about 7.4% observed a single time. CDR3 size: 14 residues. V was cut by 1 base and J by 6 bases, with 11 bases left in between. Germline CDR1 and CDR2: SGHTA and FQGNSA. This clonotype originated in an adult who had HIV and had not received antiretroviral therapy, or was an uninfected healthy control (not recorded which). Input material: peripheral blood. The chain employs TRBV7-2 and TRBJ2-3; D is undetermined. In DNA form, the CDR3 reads TGTGCCAGCAGCTTAGTAACCTCCGGCGATACGCAGTATTTT. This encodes CASSLVTSGDTQYF.